This entry lists 14 T cell receptor beta chains sequenced from one sample in a study of response to subunit inactivated influenza vaccine. One entry per CDR3 protein results from TCRdb running MiXCR on the RT-PCR reads. The sample lists hundreds of thousands of distinct CDR3 sequences, around 15% occurring once. This specimen was PBMCs from blood, taken 14 to 15 days before vaccination. The receptors originated from a man aged 50-60 years who received an inactivated influenza vaccine.

V usage is TRBV28 and J usage is TRBJ1-2; D remains ambiguous. This CDR3 region has 13 residues. Germline loops: CDR1 MDHEN, CDR2 SYDVKM. V gave up 2 bases and J gave up 4 bases, with 8 bases separating them. CDR3 nucleotide sequence: TGTGCCAGCAGTTTACCTACATCCTATGGCTACACCTTC. It encodes CASSLPTSYGYTF.

This clonotype was seen at least ten times. The gene calls are TRBV29-1 and TRBJ1-3; the D is unclear. Germline V gene data show CDR1 as SQVTM and CDR2 as ANQGSEA. The CDR3 is made up of 12 amino acids. The V gene lost 1 base and the J gene lost 2 bases, with 3 bases spanning the gap. CDR3 residues: CSVEGTGNTIYF. The CDR3 bases are TGCAGCGTTGAAGGCACTGGAAACACCATATATTTT.

This chain joins TRBV7-2 and TRBJ2-1; 9 positions agree with TRBD2. With V trimmed by 7 bases and J by 3 bases, 4 bases remained unmatched. From germline, CDR1 is SGHTA and CDR2 FQGNSA. The CDR3 covers 14 residues. CDR3 region: CASKRTSDYNEQFF. The CDR3 DNA reads TGTGCCAGCAAGCGGACTAGCGACTACAATGAGCAGTTCTTC.

This clonotype has only a few counts. The gene calls are TRBV2 and TRBJ2-7; TRBD1 agrees at 7 bases. This CDR3 is 14 amino acids long. Trimming took 6 bases from V and 2 from J; bases not matched to a gene: 7. The germline V gene has CDR1 SNHLY and CDR2 FYNNEI. CDR3 DNA sequence: TGTGCCAGCAGGTGGACAGGCGTAACCTACGAGCAGTACTTC. Amino acids: CASRWTGVTYEQYF.

The V and J genes are TRBV7-2 and TRBJ1-1; no clear D. Looked up from germline, CDR1 is SGHTA and CDR2 is FQGNSA. V lost 4 bases and J 1 base, leaving 7 bases between the germline ends. This CDR3 has 13 residues. For the CDR3, the DNA is TGTGCCAGCAGCTGGGTGGAGAACACTGAAGCTTTCTTT. It specifies CASSWVENTEAFF.

The chain carries TRBV11-2 and TRBJ1-5; no clear D. V lost 4 bases and J lost 4, with 5 bases in between. This CDR3 is built from 12 residues. Per germline, CDR1 SGHAT and CDR2 FQNNGV. CDR3 sequence reads: CASSSFNQPQHF. CDR3 bases: TGTGCCAGCAGCTCTTTTAATCAGCCCCAGCATTTT.

The chain uses TRBV29-1 and TRBJ2-1, with 8 bases that match TRBD2. Germline V lookup: CDR1 SQVTM, CDR2 ANQGSEA. V lost 2 bases, J lost 8 bases, and 17 bases stayed unmatched. This CDR3 is 17 amino acids long. CDR3 in DNA: TGCAGCGTTGAACGGAACCTAGTAGCGGGGTCCTTCGATGAGCAGTTCTTC. This translates into CSVERNLVAGSFDEQFF.

The chain joins TRBV4-1 to TRBJ2-6; TRBD1 aligns across 7 bases. V dropped 0 bases and J dropped 1; count of bases not matched to a gene: 15. The CDR3 sequence is 21 residues long. CDR1 MGHRA and CDR2 YSYEKL come from the germline V gene. The CDR3 nucleotides are TGCGCCAGCAGCCAAGAGTGGCCGTTGGTCGGGACAGCTTCTGGGGCCAACGTCCTGACTTTC. Its translation is CASSQEWPLVGTASGANVLTF.

J is TRBJ2-1 and V is TRBV20-1; weak D call: TRBD1 (7 bases). CDR3 length: 16 amino acids. Trimming removed 0 bases from V and 10 bases from J, with 22 bases in between. Germline assignment: CDR1 DFQATT and CDR2 SNEGSKA (reference sequence). The CDR3 loop is CSARDPGGQPLDEQFF. The CDR3 nucleotides read TGCAGTGCTAGAGACCCCGGGGGACAGCCCTTGGACGAGCAGTTCTTC.

This clonotype was observed a few times. V usage is TRBV7-8 and J usage is TRBJ2-5; TRBD2 matches at 13 bases. The length of the CDR3 is 16 residues. The J segment lost 5 bases and the V segment lost 5 bases, leaving 8 bases of the junction unmatched. CDR1 is SGHVS, CDR2 FQNEAQ, per germline. CDR3 sequence: CASSISTSGGMETQYF. In nucleotides, the CDR3 is TGTGCCAGCAGCATCTCGACTAGCGGGGGGATGGAGACCCAGTACTTC.

This clonotype was counted at least ten times. The chain has TRBV11-2 and TRBJ2-3; 11 bases are a match to TRBD2. Germline CDR1 SGHAT, CDR2 FQNNGV. Trimming removed 6 bases from V and 1 base from J; junction bases left unmatched: 6. The CDR3 runs 16 residues. For the CDR3, the DNA is TGTGCCAGCAGACCCGGGACTAGCGGTCGCACAGATACGCAGTATTTT. Encoded protein: CASRPGTSGRTDTQYF. The full variable domain, rest sourced from reference TRBV11-2 and TRBJ2-3, is EAGVAQSPRYKIIEKRQSVAFWCNPISGHATLYWYQQILGQGPKLLIQFQNNGVVDDSQLPKDRFSAERLKGVDSTLKIQPAKLEDSAVYLCASRPGTSGRTDTQYFGPGTRLTVL.

This clonotype was found a few times. The genes are TRBV20-1 and TRBJ2-3; D might be TRBD1 (5 bases). The CDR3 extends over 13 amino acids. Trimming removed 4 bases at V and 5 bases at J, with 13 bases between. Per the germline V gene, CDR1 is DFQATT and CDR2 is SNEGSKA (reference sequence). CDR3 DNA: TGCAGTGCTACCATAGGGGTAGGAGATACGCAGTATTTT. Translation: CSATIGVGDTQYF.

This clonotype showed up just a few times. J is TRBJ2-2 and V is TRBV12-3 or TRBV12-4; 8 positions agree with TRBD2. The V gene end was trimmed by 6 bases and the J gene end by 1 base; junction bases not matched to a gene: 4. CDR3 length: 15 amino acids. CDR3 bases: TGTGCCAGCAGAGTAGCGGGGTTGAACACCGGGGAGCTGTTTTTT. Its protein product is CASRVAGLNTGELFF.

This clonotype was seen many times. This chain connects TRBV5-6 to TRBJ1-2; TRBD1 might be the D (6 bases). V gave up 6 bases and J gave up 8 bases, with 11 bases separating them. The CDR3 spans 11 residues. Germline V gene data show CDR1 as SGHDT and CDR2 as YYEEEE. CDR3 in DNA: TGTGCCAGCAATTCAGGGGTCGGCTACACCTTC. Translation: CASNSGVGYTF.